This T cell receptor beta chain was sequenced for a study of CD8 T cells in Susac syndrome. CDR1 and CDR2 from the germline V gene are SQVTM and ANQGSEA. V dropped 1 base and J dropped 3; count of bases not matched to a gene: 5. CDR3 size: 15 residues. CD8+ and CD4+ blood T cells underwent TCR beta sequencing. The patients who served as multiple sclerosis controls were treatment-naive and had stable or active relapsing-remitting disease that fulfilled the revised McDonald criteria. An input of roughly 0.45 to 1 ug of RNA was subjected to reverse transcription using random hexamers. An immunoSEQ multiplex PCR amplified TCR beta CDR3 over 54 Vbeta and 13 Jbeta. TCRdb processed the immunoSEQ multiplex PCR reads anew with MiXCR; each CDR3 protein has one entry. Of some 260,000 distinct CDR3 sequences listed, more than 75% are singletons. Study-wide results and limits: The study admitted that it had a relatively small number of individuals in its TCR sequencing and HLA analysis.

Details on this clonotype: Its antigen is not known.

The J gene is TRBJ2-2, the V gene TRBV29-1, with TRBD2 matching 7 bases. The sequenced material came from CD8+ T cells from PBMCs. This sequence originates from a human donor with multiple sclerosis. The chain's CDR3 is CSVEVGGSYTGELFF. Written as DNA, the CDR3 is TGCAGCGTTGAAGTTGGCGGGAGTTACACCGGGGAGCTGTTTTTT.